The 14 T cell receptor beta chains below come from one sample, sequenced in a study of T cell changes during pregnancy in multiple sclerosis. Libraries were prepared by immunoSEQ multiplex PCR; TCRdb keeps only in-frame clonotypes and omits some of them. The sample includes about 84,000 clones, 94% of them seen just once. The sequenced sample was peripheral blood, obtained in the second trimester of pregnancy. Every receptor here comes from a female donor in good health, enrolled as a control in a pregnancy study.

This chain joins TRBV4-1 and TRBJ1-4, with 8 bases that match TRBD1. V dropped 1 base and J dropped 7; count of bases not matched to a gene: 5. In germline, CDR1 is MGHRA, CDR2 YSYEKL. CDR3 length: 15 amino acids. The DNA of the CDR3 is TGCGCCAGCAGCCAAGTGGACAGGGAATCTGAAAAACTGTTTTTT. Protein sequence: CASSQVDRESEKLFF.

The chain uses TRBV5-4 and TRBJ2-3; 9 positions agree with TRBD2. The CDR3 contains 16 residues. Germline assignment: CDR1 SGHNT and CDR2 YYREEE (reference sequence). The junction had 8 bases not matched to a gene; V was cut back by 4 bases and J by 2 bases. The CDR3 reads CASSPQLAGATDTQYF. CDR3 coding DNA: TGTGCCAGCAGCCCTCAGTTAGCGGGAGCCACAGATACGCAGTATTTT.

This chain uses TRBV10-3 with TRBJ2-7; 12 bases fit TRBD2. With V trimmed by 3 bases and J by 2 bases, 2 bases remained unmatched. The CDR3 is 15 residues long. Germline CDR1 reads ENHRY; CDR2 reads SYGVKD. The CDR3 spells CAISEPSGRAYEQYF. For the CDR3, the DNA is TGTGCCATCAGTGAACCTAGCGGGAGGGCCTACGAGCAGTACTTC.

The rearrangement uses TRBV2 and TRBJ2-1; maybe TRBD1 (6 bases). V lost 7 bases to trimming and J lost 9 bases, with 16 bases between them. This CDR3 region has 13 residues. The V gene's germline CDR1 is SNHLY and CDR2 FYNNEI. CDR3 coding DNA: TGTGCCAGCACCCGCAGGGGAATCGGTGAGCAGTTCTTC. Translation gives CASTRRGIGEQFF.

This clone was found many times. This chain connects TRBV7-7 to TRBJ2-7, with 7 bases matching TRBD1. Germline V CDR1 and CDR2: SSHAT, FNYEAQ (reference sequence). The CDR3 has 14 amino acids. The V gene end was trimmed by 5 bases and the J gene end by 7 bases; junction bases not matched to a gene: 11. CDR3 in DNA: TGTGCCAGCAGCGTAAACCTAGGGGGCGGAGAGCAGTACTTC. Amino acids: CASSVNLGGGEQYF.

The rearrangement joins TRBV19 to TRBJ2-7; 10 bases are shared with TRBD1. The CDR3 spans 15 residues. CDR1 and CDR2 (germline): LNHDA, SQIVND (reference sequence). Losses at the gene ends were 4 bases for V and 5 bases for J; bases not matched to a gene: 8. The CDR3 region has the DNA TGTGCCAGTAGTACAGTCGACAGGGGGCGCGACGAGCAGTACTTC. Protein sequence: CASSTVDRGRDEQYF.

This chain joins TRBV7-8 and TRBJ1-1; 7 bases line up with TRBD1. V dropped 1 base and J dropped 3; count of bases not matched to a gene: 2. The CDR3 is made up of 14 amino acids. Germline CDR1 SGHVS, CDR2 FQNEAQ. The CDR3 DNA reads TGTGCCAGCAGCTTAGGGGACAGCTACACTGAAGCTTTCTTT. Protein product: CASSLGDSYTEAFF.

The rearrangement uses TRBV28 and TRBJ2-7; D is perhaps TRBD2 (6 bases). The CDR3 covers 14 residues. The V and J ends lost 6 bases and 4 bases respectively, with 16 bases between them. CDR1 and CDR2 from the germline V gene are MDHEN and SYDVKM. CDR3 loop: CASSPGLAGYEQYF. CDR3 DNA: TGTGCCAGCAGCCCGGGACTTGCCGGGTACGAGCAGTACTTC. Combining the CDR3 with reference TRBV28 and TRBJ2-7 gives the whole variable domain DVKVTQSSRYLVKRTGEKVFLECVQDMDHENMFWYRQDPGLGLRLIYFSYDVKMKEKGDIPEGYSVSREKKERFSLILESASTNQTSMYLCASSPGLAGYEQYFGPGTRLTVT.

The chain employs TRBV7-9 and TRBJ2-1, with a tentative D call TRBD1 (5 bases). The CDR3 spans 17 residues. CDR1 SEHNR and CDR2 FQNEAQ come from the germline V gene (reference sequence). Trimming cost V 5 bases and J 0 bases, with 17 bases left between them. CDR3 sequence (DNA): TGTGCCAGCAGCCTAGTGGGGCGAGCAAGCTCCTACAATGAGCAGTTCTTC. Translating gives CASSLVGRASSYNEQFF. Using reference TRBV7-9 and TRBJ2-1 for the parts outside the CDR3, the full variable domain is DTGVSQNPRHKITKRGQNVTFRCDPISEHNRLYWYRQTLGQGPEFLTYFQNEAQLEKSRLLSDRFSAERPKGSFSTLEIQRTEQGDSAMYLCASSLVGRASSYNEQFFGPGTRLTVL.

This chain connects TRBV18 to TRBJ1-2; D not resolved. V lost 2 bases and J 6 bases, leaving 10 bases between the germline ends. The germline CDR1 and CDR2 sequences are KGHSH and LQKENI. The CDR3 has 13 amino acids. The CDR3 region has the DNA TGTGCCAGCTCACCAAGGGAGATAAATGGCTACACCTTC. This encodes CASSPREINGYTF.

The CDR3 DNA reads TGTGCCAGCAGTGAAGTAGTGGACAGCTACAATGAGCAGTTCTTC. This translates into CASSEVVDSYNEQFF. V usage is TRBV6-1 and J usage is TRBJ2-1; perhaps TRBD1 as D (6 bases). Germline V lookup: CDR1 MNHNS, CDR2 SASEGT. Trimming stripped 1 base from V and 3 bases from J, with 10 bases between. There are 15 residues in the CDR3.

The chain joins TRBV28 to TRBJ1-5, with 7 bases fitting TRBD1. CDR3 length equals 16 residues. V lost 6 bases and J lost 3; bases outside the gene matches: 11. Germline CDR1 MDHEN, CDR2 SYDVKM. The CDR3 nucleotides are TGTGCCAGCAGCAGGGCGACAGGGATCCTCAATCAGCCCCAGCATTTT. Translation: CASSRATGILNQPQHF.

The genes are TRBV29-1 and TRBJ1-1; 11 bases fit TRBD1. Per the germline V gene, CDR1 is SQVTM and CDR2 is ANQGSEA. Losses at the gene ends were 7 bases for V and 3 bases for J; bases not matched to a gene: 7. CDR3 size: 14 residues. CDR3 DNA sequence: TGCAGCGCCCAGAGGGGACAGGGGGACACTGAAGCTTTCTTT. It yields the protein CSAQRGQGDTEAFF. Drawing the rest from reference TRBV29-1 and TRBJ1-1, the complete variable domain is SAVISQKPSRDICQRGTSLTIQCQVDSQVTMMFWYRQQPGQSLTLIATANQGSEATYESGFVIDKFPISRPNLTFSTLTVSNMSPEDSSIYLCSAQRGQGDTEAFFGQGTRLTVV.

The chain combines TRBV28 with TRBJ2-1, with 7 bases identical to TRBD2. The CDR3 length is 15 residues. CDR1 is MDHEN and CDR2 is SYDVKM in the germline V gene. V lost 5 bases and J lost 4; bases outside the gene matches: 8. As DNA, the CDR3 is TGTGCCAGCAGTCTTGCCGGGCGGGAGTACAATGAGCAGTTCTTC. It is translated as CASSLAGREYNEQFF.